Below, 30 T cell receptor beta chains from the same sample are listed, as sequenced in a study of cytomegalovirus exposure and HLA in healthy donors. Researchers ran the PCR with 60 Vbeta and 13 Jbeta primers. The assay was immunoSEQ multiplex PCR, and TCRdb's table has in-frame clones only and misses some. The profile shows over 130,000 clones, roughly two thirds of them singletons. The sample taken for sequencing was PBMCs. Source of these receptors: a male donor in good health and CMV-seronegative.

This sequence joins TRBV7-2 and TRBJ2-7; 8 nucleotides line up with TRBD1. Unmatched junction bases numbered 3, after V lost 0 bases and J lost 2 bases. Germline V gene data show CDR1 as SGHTA and CDR2 as FQGNSA. The CDR3 contains 15 residues. The CDR3 is CASSLAGQGTYEQYF. Written as DNA, the CDR3 is TGTGCCAGCAGCTTAGCCGGACAGGGTACCTACGAGCAGTACTTC.

V and J are TRBV4-1 and TRBJ1-1; D uncertain. The V and J ends lost 4 bases and 1 base respectively, with 16 bases between them. The CDR3 contains 16 residues. Germline CDR1 MGHRA, CDR2 YSYEKL. The CDR3 loop reads CASSLLFATQNTEAFF. The CDR3 DNA reads as TGCGCCAGCAGCCTCCTCTTCGCGACACAGAACACTGAAGCTTTCTTT.

This clone was counted between two and nine times. The chain employs TRBV4-3 and TRBJ2-6; D might be TRBD2 (5 bases). The V end was cut by 4 bases, the J end by 1 base, with 17 bases between. Germline-derived CDR1 and CDR2 are LGHNA and YSLEER. CDR3 length: 18 residues. The CDR3 DNA sequence: TGCGCCAGCAGCCCACCTTTGGGTGGAGGATCTGGGGCCAACGTCCTGACTTTC. Translating it yields CASSPPLGGGSGANVLTF.

This chain connects TRBV29-1 to TRBJ2-1, with TRBD1 matching 10 bases. The trim removed 7 bases at V and 12 bases at J, leaving 18 bases unmatched. Germline loops: CDR1 SQVTM, CDR2 ANQGSEA. This CDR3 is built from 15 residues. The CDR3 spells CSGQLPGQGWGGQFF. Here the CDR3 DNA reads TGCAGCGGCCAACTTCCGGGACAGGGGTGGGGGGGGCAGTTCTTC.

This sequence joins TRBV7-2 and TRBJ2-1; 8 bases map to TRBD2. Germline CDR1 is SGHTA and CDR2 is FQGNSA. The J segment lost 10 bases and the V segment lost 3 bases, leaving 8 bases of the junction unmatched. The CDR3 has 14 amino acids. The CDR3 bases are TGTGCCAGCAGCTTGGTAGGTCTAGCGGGCGAGCAGTTCTTC. Its protein is CASSLVGLAGEQFF.

The chain uses TRBV7-8 and TRBJ2-7; 9 bases map to TRBD2. The CDR3 sequence is 15 residues long. Trimming removed 3 bases from V and 4 bases from J; junction bases left unmatched: 7. Germline V gene sequence: CDR1 SGHVS, CDR2 FQNEAQ. The CDR3 DNA sequence: TGTGCCAGCAGCTTCGCCGAGACTAGCGGATACGAGCAGTACTTC. Translating gives CASSFAETSGYEQYF.

This chain connects TRBV4-3 to TRBJ2-2, with D perhaps matching TRBD2 (6 bases). In germline, CDR1 is LGHNA, CDR2 YSLEER. V gave up 0 bases and J gave up 5 bases, with 13 bases separating them. This CDR3 has 16 residues. CDR3 sequence (DNA): TGCGCCAGCAGCCAAGATCCGGCGGGGCTGACCGGGGAGCTGTTTTTT. Protein sequence: CASSQDPAGLTGELFF.

The V gene is TRBV10-3, the J gene TRBJ1-1, with 7 bases identical to TRBD1. The germline gives CDR1 ENHRY, CDR2 SYGVKD. The CDR3 length is 14 residues. After removal of 6 bases from V and 4 bases from J, the junction contained 8 bases not matched to a gene. For the CDR3, the DNA is TGTGCCATCAGCGCCGGACAGGACGGCACTGAAGCTTTCTTT. Its protein product is CAISAGQDGTEAFF.

The chain is built from TRBV5-1 and TRBJ2-2, with TRBD1 matching over 7 bases. The CDR3 runs to 15 residues. CDR1 is SGHRS and CDR2 is YFSETQ in the germline V gene. Trimming at V came to 3 bases and at J to 1 base, leaving 3 bases not matched to a gene. The CDR3 loop reads CASSSGQKNTGELFF. CDR3 nucleotides: TGCGCCAGCAGCTCGGGACAGAAGAACACCGGGGAGCTGTTTTTT.

The chain couples TRBV4-1 to TRBJ2-1; 7 bases map to TRBD1. The CDR3 is 17 amino acids. Trimming cost V 0 bases and J 4 bases; bases outside gene matches: 9. Germline lookup yields CDR1 MGHRA and CDR2 YSYEKL. CDR3 region: CASSQDLGQGEYNEQFF. As DNA, the CDR3 is TGCGCCAGCAGCCAAGATCTTGGGCAGGGGGAGTACAATGAGCAGTTCTTC.

This chain's CDR3 is CASRIYRGLNTEAFF. DNA for the CDR3: TGTGCCAGCAGAATCTACAGGGGACTGAACACTGAAGCTTTCTTT. The V call is TRBV2, the J call TRBJ1-1; 7 bases agree with TRBD1. V shed 6 bases, J shed 0 bases, and the junction held 7 bases outside the gene matches. Germline V lookup: CDR1 SNHLY, CDR2 FYNNEI. The CDR3 sequence is 15 residues long.

This chain joins TRBV5-1 and TRBJ2-6; 9 nucleotides align to TRBD2. The CDR3 contains 17 residues. V shed 0 bases and J 3 bases; nucleotides not matched to a gene: 4. Germline-derived CDR1 and CDR2 are SGHRS and YFSETQ. CDR3 nucleotide sequence: TGCGCCAGCAGCTTGGTAGCGGGGGAAGATGGGGCCAACGTCCTGACTTTC. This encodes CASSLVAGEDGANVLTF.

The genes are TRBV10-3 and TRBJ1-3; a possible D gene is TRBD1 (5 bases). This CDR3 has 12 amino acids. The V gene lost 6 bases and the J gene lost 4 bases, with 7 bases spanning the gap. CDR1 ENHRY and CDR2 SYGVKD come from the germline V gene. As DNA, the CDR3 is TGTGCCATCAGATCAGGGGGAAACACCATATATTTT. This sequence encodes CAIRSGGNTIYF.

This chain connects TRBV5-1 to TRBJ1-1; the D gene is possibly TRBD1 (6 bases). Trimming stripped 1 base from V and 2 bases from J, with 9 bases between. The CDR3 sequence is 14 residues long. Germline loops: CDR1 SGHRS, CDR2 YFSETQ. The CDR3 DNA reads TGCGCCAGCAGCTTGAGGGGGTTTAACACTGAAGCTTTCTTT. Amino acids: CASSLRGFNTEAFF.

This clone was counted only a few times. This sequence joins TRBV6-5 and TRBJ2-1; 7 nucleotides agree with TRBD1. The CDR3 consists of 15 residues. V was pared by 5 bases and J by 2 bases, with 6 bases of the junction left unmatched. In germline, CDR1 is MNHEY, CDR2 SVGAGI. The CDR3 bases are TGTGCCAGCAGTCAAATCGGACAGGCCTACAATGAGCAGTTCTTC. The encoded protein is CASSQIGQAYNEQFF.

This clone was counted a few times. The chain has TRBV29-1 and TRBJ2-3, with 8 bases aligning to TRBD2. The CDR3 runs to 13 residues. The V gene's germline CDR1 is SQVTM and CDR2 ANQGSEA. Trimming removed 7 bases from V and 4 bases from J; junction bases left unmatched: 7. The CDR3 nucleotides read TGCAGCGCGGCGGGGGGTGGCCCAGATACGCAGTATTTT. It specifies CSAAGGGPDTQYF.

The chain uses TRBV4-1 and TRBJ2-1, with D possibly matching TRBD2 (6 bases). With 2 bases removed from V and 4 bases from J, the gap between germline ends came to 9 bases. CDR1 and CDR2 from the germline V gene are MGHRA and YSYEKL. The CDR3 covers 14 residues. CDR3 nucleotide sequence: TGCGCCAGCAGCCAAACGGGGGATTACAATGAGCAGTTCTTC. This gives the protein CASSQTGDYNEQFF.

This clone was observed a few times. For the CDR3, the DNA is TGTGCCAGCAGCCAGGGGGCAGGCTACACCTTC. Residues: CASSQGAGYTF. This chain connects TRBV27 to TRBJ1-2; 8 positions match TRBD1. The junction had 2 bases not matched to a gene; V was cut back by 6 bases and J by 8 bases. Germline assignment: CDR1 MNHEY and CDR2 SMNVEV (reference sequence). This CDR3 spans 11 amino acids.

This clone was detected a few times. The chain is built from TRBV2 and TRBJ1-4; TRBD1 might be the D (6 bases). The CDR3 spans 16 residues. The germline V gene has CDR1 SNHLY and CDR2 FYNNEI. V was cut by 4 bases and J by 0 bases, with 12 bases left in between. CDR3: CASSARQAATNEKLFF. For the CDR3, the DNA is TGTGCCAGCAGTGCTCGACAGGCCGCAACTAATGAAAAACTGTTTTTT.

The chain combines TRBV7-8 with TRBJ2-2; D is undetermined. Germline CDR1 reads SGHVS; CDR2 reads FQNEAQ. This CDR3 has 15 residues. The germline V and J ends were trimmed by 1 base and 2 bases, with 8 bases remaining between them. The DNA for the CDR3 is TGTGCCAGCAGCTTAGTCGGTACCAACACCGGGGAGCTGTTTTTT. Translation: CASSLVGTNTGELFF.

The J gene is TRBJ1-2, the V gene TRBV28, with a tentative D call TRBD1 (6 bases). The germline V gene has CDR1 MDHEN and CDR2 SYDVKM. The CDR3 covers 13 residues. The germline V and J ends were trimmed by 3 bases and 7 bases, with 12 bases remaining between them. CDR3 protein: CASSLERGGGYTF. DNA of the CDR3: TGTGCCAGCAGTTTGGAAAGGGGGGGTGGCTACACCTTC.

The V gene is TRBV6-5, the J gene TRBJ2-7; 8 bases map to TRBD1. The CDR3 runs 15 residues. The ends lost 6 bases at V and 5 bases at J; junction bases unmatched: 12. Per the germline V gene, CDR1 is MNHEY and CDR2 is SVGAGI. CDR3 residues: CASSRPGQAIHEQYF. CDR3 DNA sequence: TGTGCCAGCAGCCGCCCGGGACAGGCGATCCACGAGCAGTACTTC.

The CDR3 here is CASSPHGTGKGGYEQYF. CDR3 sequence (DNA): TGTGCCAGCAGTCCCCACGGGACAGGGAAGGGAGGGTACGAGCAGTACTTC. The chain uses TRBV27 and TRBJ2-7, with 9 bases that match TRBD1. The CDR3 contains 17 residues. J lost 4 bases, V lost 5 bases, and 15 bases had no gene match. CDR1 and CDR2 (germline): MNHEY, SMNVEV (reference sequence).

This chain links TRBV6-5 with TRBJ1-3; TRBD1 might be the D (5 bases). Per the germline V gene, CDR1 is MNHEY and CDR2 is SVGAGI. The CDR3 runs 15 residues. V was trimmed by 6 bases and J by 4 bases, leaving 16 bases between them. This CDR3 is CASSPHRGRGNTIYF. The CDR3 nucleotides are TGTGCCAGCAGCCCCCACCGGGGGAGGGGAAACACCATATATTTT.

This chain uses TRBV11-2 with TRBJ1-6, with 7 bases fitting TRBD1. Per the germline V gene, CDR1 is SGHAT and CDR2 is FQNNGV. The CDR3 is 14 amino acids. Trimming removed 3 bases from V and 7 bases from J; junction bases left unmatched: 3. The CDR3, as DNA: TGTGCCAGCAGCTTCGGGACAGCAAATTCACCCCTCCACTTT. Its protein is CASSFGTANSPLHF.

This clone was recorded a few times. The chain combines TRBV13 with TRBJ1-2, with TRBD1 as a possible D gene (6 bases). The V gene lost 5 bases and the J gene lost 1 base, with 17 bases spanning the gap. The CDR3 extends over 16 amino acids. Germline CDR1 reads PRHDT; CDR2 reads FYEKMQ (reference sequence). The CDR3 is CASSPHEGVLNYGYTF. The CDR3 DNA reads as TGTGCCAGCAGCCCGCACGAGGGGGTTCTTAACTATGGCTACACCTTC.

This clone was picked up a small number of times. V usage is TRBV5-8 and J usage is TRBJ2-7; D not resolved. Trimming cost V 3 bases and J 3 bases, with 4 bases left between them. The CDR3 runs to 11 residues. Per the germline V gene, CDR1 is SGHTS and CDR2 is YDEGEE. In nucleotides, the CDR3 is TGTGCCAGCAGCTCCTACTACGAGCAGTACTTC. It is translated as CASSSYYEQYF.

This rearrangement joins TRBV5-1 to TRBJ1-6, with 10 bases lining up with TRBD1. Germline loops: CDR1 SGHRS, CDR2 YFSETQ. V gave up 4 bases and J gave up 7 bases; unmatched junction bases: 11. The CDR3 runs 17 residues. The CDR3 sequence: CASSRRGQGLLNSPLHF. The CDR3 DNA reads TGCGCCAGCAGCCGGAGGGGACAGGGGCTTCTAAATTCACCCCTCCACTTT.

This chain joins TRBV19 and TRBJ1-2; TRBD1 matches at 9 bases. The CDR3 consists of 16 residues. Germline values: CDR1 LNHDA, CDR2 SQIVND (reference sequence). Trimming at V came to 3 bases and at J to 4 bases, leaving 9 bases not matched to a gene. CDR3 sequence: CASSIEGTGFIYGYTF. The CDR3 nucleotides are TGTGCCAGTAGTATTGAGGGGACAGGGTTCATCTATGGCTACACCTTC.

This clone was seen only a few times. The V gene is TRBV7-2, the J gene TRBJ1-1; tentatively, D is TRBD1 (6 bases). V lost 2 bases, J lost 4 bases, and 11 bases lay in between. The CDR3 spans 14 residues. Germline lookup yields CDR1 SGHTA and CDR2 FQGNSA. CDR3 nucleotides: TGTGCCAGCAGCTTAAACAGGGATGGCACTGAAGCTTTCTTT. It specifies CASSLNRDGTEAFF.